This T cell receptor beta chain originates from a study of neurological immune-mediated disorders. This clonotype was recorded many times. Its matching antigen is unknown. Study observations and caveats: Private repertoires in all groups were suggested, as expanded clones shared no CDR3 amino acid sequences across subjects. A possible signature appeared as one related-CDR3 cluster, in which phylogenetic grouping placed the repertoires of 18 of 34 multiple sclerosis patients.

TCRdb passed the 5' RACE reads through MiXCR, listing each CDR3 protein once. The table lists 66,000 or so distinct CDR3 sequences, 3.5% to 5.5% of them singletons, with under 7.5% in the top ten. The CDR3 runs to 15 residues. The V end was cut by 1 base, the J end by 0 bases, with 7 bases between. CDR1 and CDR2 (germline): MGHRA, YSYEKL. The chain joins TRBV4-1 to TRBJ1-5; D not certain. The clonotype originates from a man aged 25-40 years with multiple sclerosis. Sequencing was carried out using PBMCs. CDR3 loop: CASSQVRFSNQPQHF. The CDR3 bases are TGCGCCAGCAGCCAAGTTAGATTTAGCAATCAGCCCCAGCATTTT.